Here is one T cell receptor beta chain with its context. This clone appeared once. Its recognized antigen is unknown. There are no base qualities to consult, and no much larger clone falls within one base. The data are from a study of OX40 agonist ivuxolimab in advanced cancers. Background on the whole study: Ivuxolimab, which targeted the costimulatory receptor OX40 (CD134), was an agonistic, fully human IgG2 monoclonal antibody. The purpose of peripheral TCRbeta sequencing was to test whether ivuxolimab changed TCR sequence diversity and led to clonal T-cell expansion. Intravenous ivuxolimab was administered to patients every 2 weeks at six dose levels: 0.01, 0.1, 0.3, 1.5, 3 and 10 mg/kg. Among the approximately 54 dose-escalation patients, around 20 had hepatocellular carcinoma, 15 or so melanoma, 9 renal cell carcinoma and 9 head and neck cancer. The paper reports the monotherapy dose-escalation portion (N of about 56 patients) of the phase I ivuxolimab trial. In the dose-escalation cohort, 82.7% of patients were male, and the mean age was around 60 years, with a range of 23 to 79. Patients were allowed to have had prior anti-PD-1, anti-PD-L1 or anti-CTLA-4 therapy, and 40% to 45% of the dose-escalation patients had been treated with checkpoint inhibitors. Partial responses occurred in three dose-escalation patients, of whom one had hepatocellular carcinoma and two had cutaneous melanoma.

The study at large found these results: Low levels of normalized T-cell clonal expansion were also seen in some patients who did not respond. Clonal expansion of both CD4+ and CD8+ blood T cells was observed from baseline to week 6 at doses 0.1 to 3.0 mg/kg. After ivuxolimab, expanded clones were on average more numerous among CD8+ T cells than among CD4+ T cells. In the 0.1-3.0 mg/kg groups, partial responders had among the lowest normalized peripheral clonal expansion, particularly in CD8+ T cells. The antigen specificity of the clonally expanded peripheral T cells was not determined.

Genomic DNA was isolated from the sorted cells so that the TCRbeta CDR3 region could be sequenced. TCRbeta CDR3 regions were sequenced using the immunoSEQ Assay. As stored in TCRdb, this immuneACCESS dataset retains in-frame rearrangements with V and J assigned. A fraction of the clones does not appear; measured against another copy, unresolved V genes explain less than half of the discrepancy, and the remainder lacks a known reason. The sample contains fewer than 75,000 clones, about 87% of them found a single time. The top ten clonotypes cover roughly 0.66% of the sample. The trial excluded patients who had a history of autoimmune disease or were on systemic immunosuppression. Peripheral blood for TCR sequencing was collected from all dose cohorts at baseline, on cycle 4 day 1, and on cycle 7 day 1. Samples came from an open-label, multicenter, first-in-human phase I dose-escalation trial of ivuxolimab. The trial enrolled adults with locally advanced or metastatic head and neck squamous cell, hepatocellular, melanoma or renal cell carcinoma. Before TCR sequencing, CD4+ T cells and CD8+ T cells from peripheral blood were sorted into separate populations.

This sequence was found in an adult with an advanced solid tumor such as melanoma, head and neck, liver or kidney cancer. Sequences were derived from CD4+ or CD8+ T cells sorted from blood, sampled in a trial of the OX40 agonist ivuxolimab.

In nucleotides, the sequence is TGTGCCAGCTCACGAGGGACATTGGCTCAGCCCCAGCATTTT. It specifies CASSRGTLAQPQHF. The chain is assembled from TRBV18 and TRBJ1-5; the D gene is perhaps TRBD1, on 6 matching bases. Via the germline V gene, CDR1 is KGHSH and CDR2 LQKENI. V was cut back by 4 bases and J by 6 bases, leaving a gap of 13 bases between them. The CDR3 spans 14 residues, from the cysteine through the phenylalanine. Of the read, only the CDR3 DNA is kept; its 42 bases are in frame from base 1.